These 14 T cell receptor beta chains were sequenced from one sample in a study of post-analysis software for immune sequencing data. The study, taken as a whole, reports: Patients used about 5 TRBV segments, including TRBV5-6, TRBV5-1 and TRBV20-1, more often than controls.

Tagging with unique molecular identifiers was a feature of the TCR beta cDNA libraries. MiXCR was run by TCRdb on the PCR reads, yielding one entry per CDR3 protein. The sample shows almost 700,000 distinct CDR3 sequences, roughly three fifths of them seen only once. The antigens of these receptors remain unknown. The sequencing sample was made of blood. These TCRs come from a girl aged 2-10 years with multiple sclerosis.

The genes are TRBV20-1 and TRBJ2-1, with a weak D call TRBD1 (6 bases). The V gene's germline CDR1 is DFQATT and CDR2 SNEGSKA (reference sequence). The length of the CDR3 is 15 residues. Trimming took off 7 bases at V and 4 bases at J, with 20 bases between the two ends. The CDR3 nucleotides are TGCAGTGTTGCGTCCAGGGGTCTAGTATACAATGAGCAGTTCTTC. This translates into CSVASRGLVYNEQFF.

This chain uses TRBV28 with TRBJ1-1, with D possibly being TRBD1 (5 bases). Germline V gene sequence: CDR1 MDHEN, CDR2 SYDVKM. The V and J ends lost 4 bases and 4 bases respectively, with 19 bases between them. The CDR3 is 16 amino acids. The chain's CDR3 is CASSSPWGEGGTEAFF. The CDR3 nucleotides are TGTGCCAGCAGTTCCCCGTGGGGGGAGGGTGGCACTGAAGCTTTCTTT.

The gene calls are TRBV6-5 and TRBJ2-1; the match to TRBD2 covers 8 bases. In germline, CDR1 is MNHEY, CDR2 SVGAGI. V was pared by 5 bases and J by 5 bases, with 11 bases of the junction left unmatched. This CDR3 has 16 amino acids. CDR3 residues: CASSSPTSARNNEQFF. The CDR3, as DNA: TGTGCCAGCAGTAGCCCGACTAGCGCTAGGAACAATGAGCAGTTCTTC.

This sequence joins TRBV25-1 and TRBJ1-2, with unresolved D. Germline V CDR1 and CDR2: MGHDK, SYGVNS. The length of the CDR3 is 16 residues. With 8 bases removed from V and 0 bases from J, the gap between germline ends came to 19 bases. The CDR3 spells CASSNIGPPSNYGYTF. The CDR3 coding sequence is TGTGCCAGCTCTAACATCGGGCCACCATCTAACTATGGCTACACCTTC.

As to this clonotype: A junction boundary mismatches the germline segment, possibly from a read error. CDR3 residues: CSVEGLAGDNERFF. The CDR3, as DNA: TGCAGCGTTGAAGGGCTAGCGGGAGACAATGAGCGGTTCTTC. J is TRBJ2-1 and V is TRBV29-1, with TRBD2 identical over 10 bases. CDR3 length equals 14 residues. Germline loops: CDR1 SQVTM, CDR2 ANQGSEA.

The chain links TRBV6-2 or TRBV6-3 to TRBJ2-3, with TRBD2 matching 15 bases. The CDR3 totals 15 residues. V gave up 5 bases and J gave up 10 bases; unmatched junction bases: 7. Germline loops: CDR1 MNHEY, CDR2 SVGEGT. This CDR3 is CASSPGLAGGTAQYF. CDR3 sequence (DNA): TGTGCCAGCAGTCCGGGACTAGCGGGGGGAACGGCGCAGTATTTT.

A few counts support this clonotype. The J gene is TRBJ2-3, the V gene TRBV12-3 or TRBV12-4; D is unresolved. This CDR3 is 13 amino acids long. Trimming stripped 2 bases from V and 5 bases from J, with 8 bases between. The CDR3 nucleotides read TGTGCCAGCAGTTTAATGGCCGAAGATACGCAGTATTTT. Translated: CASSLMAEDTQYF.

The chain uses TRBV30 and TRBJ2-7; maybe TRBD1 (5 bases). The length of the CDR3 is 11 residues. Germline CDR1 and CDR2: GTSNPN and SVGIG (reference sequence). V lost 5 bases and J 2 bases, leaving 7 bases between the germline ends. For the CDR3, the DNA is TGTGCCTGGCAGGGAACCTACGAGCAGTACTTC. Translating it yields CAWQGTYEQYF.

The genes are TRBV20-1 and TRBJ1-2; D is undetermined. Germline CDR1 and CDR2: DFQATT and SNEGSKA (reference sequence). This CDR3 is 10 amino acids long. V was shortened by 0 bases and J by 8 bases, with 4 bases between the two germline ends. For the CDR3, the DNA is TGCAGTGCTAGAGATGCCGGCTACACCTTC. This gives the protein CSARDAGYTF.

The V call is TRBV11-2, the J call TRBJ2-1, with TRBD2 matching over 7 bases. Germline-derived CDR1 and CDR2 are SGHAT and FQNNGV. Germline trimming cut 2 bases from V and 9 bases from J; bases unmatched to any gene: 4. This CDR3 is 13 amino acids long. CDR3: CASSLLGGVEQFF. The CDR3, as DNA: TGTGCCAGCAGCTTATTGGGGGGGGTTGAGCAGTTCTTC.

The V call is TRBV5-1, the J call TRBJ2-6; no reliable D call. The CDR3 is 16 amino acids. Germline V gives CDR1 SGHRS, CDR2 YFSETQ. The V gene lost 0 bases and the J gene lost 0 bases, with 7 bases spanning the gap. The CDR3, as DNA: TGCGCCAGCAGCTTGGGATCCACCTCTGGGGCCAACGTCCTGACTTTC. Encoded protein: CASSLGSTSGANVLTF.

The chain has TRBV20-1 and TRBJ2-3; 8 bases fit TRBD1. Germline CDR1 reads DFQATT; CDR2 reads SNEGSKA (reference sequence). Losses at the gene ends were 4 bases for V and 6 bases for J; bases not matched to a gene: 12. The CDR3 runs to 15 residues. The CDR3 sequence is CSATDRVSPSDTQYF. The CDR3 bases are TGCAGTGCTACGGACAGGGTCAGCCCCAGTGATACGCAGTATTTT.

This clonotype came up a few times. In DNA form, the CDR3 reads TGCAGTGCTAGAGGACTAGCGGGATGGAACGAGCAGTACTTC. Amino acid sequence: CSARGLAGWNEQYF. The chain couples TRBV20-1 to TRBJ2-5; 11 bases are shared with TRBD2. The J call may be wrong; the DNA end is better matched by TRBJ2-7. Germline V gene data show CDR1 as DFQATT and CDR2 as SNEGSKA (reference sequence). This CDR3 comprises 14 residues.

The chain carries TRBV13 and TRBJ2-3; D unclear. Trimming pared 1 base from V and 1 base from J, leaving 12 bases between. This CDR3 is 16 amino acids long. The germline V gene encodes CDR1 PRHDT and CDR2 FYEKMQ (reference sequence). The chain's CDR3 is CASSLVGLFGTDTQYF. The CDR3 coding sequence is TGTGCCAGCAGCTTAGTCGGCTTGTTTGGCACAGATACGCAGTATTTT.